The 21 T cell receptor delta chains listed next were all sequenced from one sample in a study of Vδ1+ human thymocytes. Study results and caveats: Thymic TRG and TRD repertoires appeared highly polyclonal, with Gaussian CDR3 length distributions.

No antigen is known for these receptors. The template was reverse-transcribed extracted RNA. The CDR3 regions were amplified by multiplex PCR from V-gene primers to a constant-region primer. TCRdb re-processed the multiplex PCR reads using CATT. The data contain 45,000 to 75,000 delta-chain clones, about 16% of them singletons. The sequenced sample was Vdelta1+ gamma-delta thymocytes from the thymus. The subset denotes: FACS-sorted CD3+ TCRalphabeta- TCRVdelta1+ TCRVdelta2- thymocytes. The source of these receptors is a girl under three years old who had congenital heart surgery.

This clone has a handful of counts. V and J are TRDV1 and TRDJ1, with unresolved D. The CDR3 spans 13 residues. CDR1 is TSWWSYY, CDR2 QGS, per germline. V was clipped by 5 bases and J by 0 bases, with 7 bases between them. CDR3 nucleotide sequence: TGTGCTCTTGGGTCTAAATACACCGATAAACTCATCTTT. Its translation: CALGSKYTDKLIF.

The chain recombines TRDV1 with TRDJ1, with D unclear. V lost 4 bases, J lost 3 bases, and 15 bases lay in between. The CDR3 contains 15 residues. The germline V gene encodes CDR1 TSWWSYY and CDR2 QGS. The CDR3, as DNA: TGTGCTCTTGGGGTCCCTCTACGGCAGGCCGATAAACTCATCTTT. Translation: CALGVPLRQADKLIF.

Only a few counts were recorded for this clone. The genes are TRDV1 and TRDJ1; 7 bases agree with TRDD2. The length of the CDR3 is 18 residues. V was pared by 1 base and J by 7 bases, with 18 bases of the junction left unmatched. Germline CDR1 is TSWWSYY and CDR2 is QGS. The CDR3, as DNA: TGTGCTCTTGGGGAACCGTTTAAGGCCTTCCTTCCCCGCGTTAAACTCATCTTT. Translated: CALGEPFKAFLPRVKLIF.

Only a few counts were recorded for this clone. The chain combines TRDV1 with TRDJ1, with D possibly being TRDD2 (5 bases). From germline, CDR1 is TSWWSYY and CDR2 QGS. The CDR3 is made up of 16 amino acids. Trimming removed 2 bases from V and 0 bases from J, with 13 bases in between. The CDR3 nucleotides read TGTGCTCTTGGGGAAGAATCCCTTCTGTACACCGATAAACTCATCTTT. Amino acid sequence: CALGEESLLYTDKLIF.

In this sample, this clone turned up a few times. The chain links TRDV1 to TRDJ1; 9 nucleotides agree with TRDD3. The CDR3 has 19 amino acids. J lost 4 bases, V lost 0 bases, and 15 bases had no gene match. Germline V gene data show CDR1 as TSWWSYY and CDR2 as QGS. The CDR3, as DNA: TGTGCTCTTGGGGAACTTTCCTGCCCCGGGGGATACTGGGGCGATAAACTCATCTTT. This translates into CALGELSCPGGYWGDKLIF.

The chain joins TRDV1 to TRDJ1; D remains unclear. Germline assignment: CDR1 TSWWSYY and CDR2 QGS. V was shortened by 5 bases and J by 7 bases, with 29 bases between the two germline ends. The CDR3 covers 18 residues. This CDR3 reads CALGPHLPKGLLFFKLIF. CDR3 coding DNA: TGTGCTCTTGGGCCACATCTCCCGAAAGGTTTACTTTTTTTTAAACTCATCTTT.

The chain joins TRDV2 to TRDJ1; 7 bases are shared with TRDD3. Trimming cost V 1 base and J 4 bases; bases outside gene matches: 17. CDR1 and CDR2 from the germline V gene are GEAIGNYY and EKD. This CDR3 has 18 residues. This CDR3 is CACDTGGRLLGLIDKLIF. The CDR3 DNA follows: TGTGCCTGTGACACGGGGGGGCGACTACTGGGGTTGATCGATAAACTCATCTTT.

V and J are TRDV1 and TRDJ1, with 8 bases fitting TRDD2. This CDR3 is built from 24 residues. Germline V gives CDR1 TSWWSYY, CDR2 QGS. V gave up 1 base and J gave up 3 bases; unmatched junction bases: 31. CDR3: CALGERCASYKEGAAENFSDKLIF. The CDR3 DNA sequence: TGTGCTCTTGGGGAACGTTGCGCTTCCTACAAAGAGGGGGCCGCGGAAAACTTCTCCGATAAACTCATCTTT.

In regard to this clone: The junction departs from germline at one end; a sequencing error may be responsible. The same CDR3 arises from other DNA sequences in this sample as well. The chain combines TRDV2 with TRDJ1, with D maybe TRDD2 (5 bases). Germline loops: CDR1 GEAIGNYY, CDR2 EKD. This CDR3 contains 19 residues. The CDR3 sequence is CACDEALPVPLWNTDKLIF. CDR3 DNA sequence: TGTGCCTGTGACGAAGCTCTTCCCGTACCCCTATGGAACACCGATAAACTCATATTT.

This clone was counted only a few times. The rearrangement uses TRAV29/DV5 and TRDJ1; 9 nucleotides align to TRDD3. The CDR3 has 20 residues. Germline V CDR1 and CDR2: NSMFDY, ISSIKDK. V lost 1 base to trimming and J lost 0 bases; unmatched junction nucleotides: 19. The CDR3 sequence is CAASPSTIVLGDPYTDKLIF. CDR3 sequence (DNA): TGTGCAGCAAGCCCTTCCACGATAGTACTGGGGGACCCGTACACCGATAAACTCATCTTT. The complete variable domain, with remaining parts taken from reference TRAV29/DV5 and TRDJ1, reads DQQVKQNSPSLSVQEGRISILNCDYTNSMFDYFLWYKKYPAEGPTFLISISSIKDKNEDGRFTVFLNKSAKHLSLHIVPSQPGDSAVYFCAASPSTIVLGDPYTDKLIFGKGTRVTVEP.

The chain has TRDV1 and TRDJ1, with TRDD3 as a possible D gene (8 bases). Germline V CDR1 and CDR2: TSWWSYY, QGS. This CDR3 contains 22 residues. The V end lost 4 bases, the J end lost 0 bases, and 33 bases lay between the germline ends. The CDR3 sequence: CALGGLPPYWGVHNPYTDKLIF. CDR3 DNA sequence: TGTGCTCTTGGGGGCCTTCCTCCGTACTGGGGGGTACATAACCCGTACACCGATAAACTCATCTTT.

This rearrangement joins TRDV1 to TRDJ1; 8 nucleotides line up with TRDD3. J lost 3 bases, V lost 3 bases, and 15 bases had no gene match. Germline V gene sequence: CDR1 TSWWSYY, CDR2 QGS. This CDR3 has 18 residues. The DNA of the CDR3 is TGTGCTCTTGGGGACCCCAAGACACTGGGGGTCCACGCCGATAAACTCATCTTT. Amino acid sequence: CALGDPKTLGVHADKLIF.

The rearrangement uses TRDV1 and TRDJ1, with 7 bases lining up with TRDD3. In germline, CDR1 is TSWWSYY, CDR2 QGS. V lost 3 bases and J lost 7; bases outside the gene matches: 20. This CDR3 is 18 amino acids long. For the CDR3, the DNA is TGTGCTCTTGGGGACTCGGCCCTACCGGCTGGGGATAAAGGTAAACTCATCTTT. This translates into CALGDSALPAGDKGKLIF.

This clone occurred a few times. This chain connects TRDV1 to TRDJ1; D is unclear. Per germline, CDR1 TSWWSYY and CDR2 QGS. The CDR3 consists of 17 residues. V lost 1 base and J lost 0, with 15 bases in between. Here the CDR3 DNA reads TGTGCTCTTGGGGAACGTCTCTACCCCAGGAACACCGATAAACTCATCTTT. It specifies CALGERLYPRNTDKLIF.

The genes are TRDV1 and TRDJ1; 9 bases are shared with TRDD3. This CDR3 has 17 amino acids. CDR1 is TSWWSYY and CDR2 is QGS in the germline V gene. Trimming cost V 1 base and J 7 bases; bases outside gene matches: 13. The CDR3 reads CALGEPRTGGQGAKLIF. The CDR3 DNA is TGTGCTCTTGGGGAACCCCGTACTGGGGGACAAGGGGCTAAACTCATCTTT.

The chain combines TRDV1 with TRDJ1, with D possibly being TRDD2 (6 bases). CDR3 length equals 19 residues. With 4 bases removed from V and 0 bases from J, the gap between germline ends came to 24 bases. Germline V lookup: CDR1 TSWWSYY, CDR2 QGS. The CDR3: CALGGNPTAAYQYTDKLIF. CDR3 nucleotides: TGTGCTCTTGGGGGAAATCCTACGGCGGCGTACCAATACACCGATAAACTCATCTTT.

In its sample, this clone was seen a few times. The chain combines TRDV1 with TRDJ1; tentative D call: TRDD2 (5 bases). The germline V and J ends were trimmed by 5 bases and 3 bases, with 13 bases remaining between them. This CDR3 has 14 amino acids. Per germline, CDR1 TSWWSYY and CDR2 QGS. The CDR3 here is CALGYPMLPDKLIF. CDR3 sequence (DNA): TGTGCTCTTGGGTATCCTATGTTACCCGATAAACTCATCTTT.

This rearrangement joins TRDV1 to TRDJ1; no definite D call. V lost 0 bases to trimming and J lost 4 bases, with 12 bases between them. The length of the CDR3 is 15 residues. Germline assignment: CDR1 TSWWSYY and CDR2 QGS. Written as DNA, the CDR3 is TGTGCTCTTGGGGAACTAGGCACCGCAGACGATAAACTCATCTTT. Translated, it gives CALGELGTADDKLIF.

In its sample, this clone was seen a few times. The rearrangement joins TRDV1 to TRDJ1; D is tentatively TRDD2 or TRDD3 (5 bases each). Germline CDR1 and CDR2: TSWWSYY and QGS. The CDR3 is made up of 18 amino acids. V was cut by 2 bases and J by 4 bases, with 23 bases left in between. The CDR3 DNA follows: TGTGCTCTTGGGGAAGAAGGGATCCTCCCTTCTTGGGGCGATAAACTCATCTTT. Its protein product is CALGEEGILPSWGDKLIF.

The rearrangement joins TRDV1 to TRDJ1; no firm D call. The V end lost 4 bases, the J end lost 5 bases, and 8 bases lay between the germline ends. This CDR3 region has 12 residues. Germline CDR1 reads TSWWSYY; CDR2 reads QGS. CDR3 loop: CALGAGLDKLIF. The CDR3 nucleotides are TGTGCTCTTGGGGCGGGTCTTGATAAACTCATCTTT.

This clone was seen only a few times. This rearrangement joins TRDV1 to TRDJ1; 7 bases are shared with TRDD3. After removal of 1 base from V and 0 bases from J, the junction contained 20 bases not matched to a gene. Germline V gene data show CDR1 as TSWWSYY and CDR2 as QGS. The CDR3 is made up of 21 amino acids. CDR3 bases: TGTGCTCTTGGGGAACCTTCGCATTCCGCAGGGGGATTACGGAACACCGATAAACTCATCTTT. Protein: CALGEPSHSAGGLRNTDKLIF.